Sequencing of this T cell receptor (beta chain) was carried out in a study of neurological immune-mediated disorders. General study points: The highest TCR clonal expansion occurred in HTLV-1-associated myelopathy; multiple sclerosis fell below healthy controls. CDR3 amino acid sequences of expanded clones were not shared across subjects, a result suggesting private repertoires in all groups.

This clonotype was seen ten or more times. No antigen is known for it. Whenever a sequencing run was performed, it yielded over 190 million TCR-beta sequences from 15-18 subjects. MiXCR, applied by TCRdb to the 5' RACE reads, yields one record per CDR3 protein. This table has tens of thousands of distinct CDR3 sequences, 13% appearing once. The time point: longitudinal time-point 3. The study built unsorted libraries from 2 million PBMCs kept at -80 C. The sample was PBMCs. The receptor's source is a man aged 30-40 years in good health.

This CDR3 is CAWRWEGLSNEQFF. In DNA, the CDR3 is TGTGCCTGGAGGTGGGAGGGCCTGAGTAATGAGCAGTTCTTC. V is TRBV30 and J is TRBJ2-1; TRBD2 aligns across 7 bases. V gave up 3 bases and J gave up 7 bases; unmatched junction bases: 9. The CDR3 is 14 amino acids. Germline assignment: CDR1 GTSNPN and CDR2 SVGIG (reference sequence).